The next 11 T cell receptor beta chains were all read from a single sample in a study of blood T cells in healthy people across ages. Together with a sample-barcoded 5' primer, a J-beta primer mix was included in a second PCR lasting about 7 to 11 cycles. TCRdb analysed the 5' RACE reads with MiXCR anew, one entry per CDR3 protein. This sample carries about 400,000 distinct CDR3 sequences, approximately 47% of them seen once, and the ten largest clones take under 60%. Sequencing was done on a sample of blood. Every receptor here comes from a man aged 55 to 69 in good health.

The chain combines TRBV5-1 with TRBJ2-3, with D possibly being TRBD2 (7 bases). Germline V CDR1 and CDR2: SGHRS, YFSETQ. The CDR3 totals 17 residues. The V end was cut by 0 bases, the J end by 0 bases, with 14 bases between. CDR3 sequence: CASSLALRGPSTDTQYF. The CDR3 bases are TGCGCCAGCAGCTTGGCCTTGCGGGGGCCCAGCACAGATACGCAGTATTTT.

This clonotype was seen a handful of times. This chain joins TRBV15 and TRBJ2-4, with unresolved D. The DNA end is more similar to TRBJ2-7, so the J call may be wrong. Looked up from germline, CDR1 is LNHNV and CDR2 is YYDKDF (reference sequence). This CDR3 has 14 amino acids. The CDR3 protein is CATSRDQGHYEQYF. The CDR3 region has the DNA TGTGCCACCAGCAGAGATCAAGGCCACTACGAGCAGTACTTC.

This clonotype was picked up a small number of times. The CDR3, as DNA: TGTGCCATCAGACCGGGGAAGGGTGTGGATGGCTACACCTTC. Translation gives CAIRPGKGVDGYTF. The gene calls are TRBV10-3 and TRBJ1-2; D remains ambiguous. This CDR3 is built from 14 residues. From germline, CDR1 is ENHRY and CDR2 SYGVKD. V was trimmed by 6 bases and J by 6 bases, leaving 17 bases between them.

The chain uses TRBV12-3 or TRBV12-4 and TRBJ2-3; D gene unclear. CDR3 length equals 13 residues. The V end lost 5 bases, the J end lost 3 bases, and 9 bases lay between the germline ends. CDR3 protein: CASSRAPTDTQYF. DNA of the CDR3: TGTGCCAGCAGTCGAGCCCCTACAGATACGCAGTATTTT.

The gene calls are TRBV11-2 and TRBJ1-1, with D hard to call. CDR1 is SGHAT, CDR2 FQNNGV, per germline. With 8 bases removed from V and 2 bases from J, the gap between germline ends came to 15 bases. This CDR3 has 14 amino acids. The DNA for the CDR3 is TGTGCCAGCGCCCTGGGAGGGTTTAACACTGAAGCTTTCTTT. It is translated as CASALGGFNTEAFF. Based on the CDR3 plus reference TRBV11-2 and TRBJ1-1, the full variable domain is EAGVAQSPRYKIIEKRQSVAFWCNPISGHATLYWYQQILGQGPKLLIQFQNNGVVDDSQLPKDRFSAERLKGVDSTLKIQPAKLEDSAVYLCASALGGFNTEAFFGQGTRLTVV.

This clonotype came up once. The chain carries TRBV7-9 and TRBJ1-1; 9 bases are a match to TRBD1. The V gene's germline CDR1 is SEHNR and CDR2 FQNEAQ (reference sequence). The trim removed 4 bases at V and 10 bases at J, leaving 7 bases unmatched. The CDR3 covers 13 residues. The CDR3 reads CASSYRTGEGAFF. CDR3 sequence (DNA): TGTGCCAGCAGCTATAGGACAGGGGAAGGAGCTTTCTTT.

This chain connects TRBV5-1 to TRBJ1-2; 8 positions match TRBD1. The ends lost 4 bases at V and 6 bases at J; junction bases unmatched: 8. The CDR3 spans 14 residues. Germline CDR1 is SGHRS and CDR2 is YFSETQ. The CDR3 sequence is CASSPGQGGDGYTF. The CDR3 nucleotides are TGCGCCAGCAGCCCCGGACAGGGTGGGGATGGCTACACCTTC. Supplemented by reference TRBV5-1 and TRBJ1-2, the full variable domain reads KAGVTQTPRYLIKTRGQQVTLSCSPISGHRSVSWYQQTPGQGLQFLFEYFSETQRNKGNFPGRFSGRQFSNSRSEMNVSTLELGDSALYLCASSPGQGGDGYTFGSGTRLTVV.

This CDR3 reads CASNPGQGLYSNQPQHF. CDR3 bases: TGTGCCAGCAATCCGGGACAGGGTCTTTATAGCAATCAGCCCCAGCATTTT. The chain is built from TRBV6-6 and TRBJ1-5; 9 bases align to TRBD1. V lost 7 bases, J lost 0 bases, and 10 bases stayed unmatched. This CDR3 is 17 amino acids long. In germline, CDR1 is MNHNY, CDR2 SVGAGI (reference sequence).

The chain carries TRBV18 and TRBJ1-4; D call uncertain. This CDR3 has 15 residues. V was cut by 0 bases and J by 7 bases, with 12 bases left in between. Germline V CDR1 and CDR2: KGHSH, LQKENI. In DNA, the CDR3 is TGTGCCAGCTCACCACCCGGACGCTTGGGTGAAAAACTGTTTTTT. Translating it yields CASSPPGRLGEKLFF.

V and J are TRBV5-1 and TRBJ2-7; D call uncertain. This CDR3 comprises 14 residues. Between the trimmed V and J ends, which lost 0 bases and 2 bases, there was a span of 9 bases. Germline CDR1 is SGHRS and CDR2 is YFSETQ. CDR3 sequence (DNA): TGCGCCAGCAGCTTGGGGGTTCCCACCTACGAGCAGTACTTC. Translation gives CASSLGVPTYEQYF.

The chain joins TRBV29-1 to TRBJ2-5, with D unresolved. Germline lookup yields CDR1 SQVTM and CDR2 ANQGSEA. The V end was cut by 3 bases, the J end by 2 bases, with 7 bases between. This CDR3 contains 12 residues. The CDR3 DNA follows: TGCAGCGTTGACAAACAGCAAGAGACCCAGTACTTC. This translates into CSVDKQQETQYF.